The clone carrying this TCR beta chain was recorded a few times. What it recognizes is unknown. This specimen belongs to a study of response to subunit inactivated influenza vaccine. General study results and limits: The authors offered the suggestion that each seasonal influenza vaccination recruits few new T cells.

TCRdb called the RT-PCR reads again in MiXCR, with one record for every CDR3 protein. Of some 190,000 distinct CDR3 sequences listed, about 15% are singletons. Germline CDR1 is SEHNR and CDR2 is FQNEAQ (reference sequence). V was cut by 7 bases and J by 6 bases, with 13 bases left in between. This CDR3 is built from 13 residues. Source: CD8+ T cells sorted from PBMCs, taken about 5 days after vaccination. This receptor was taken from a man over 45 who received an inactivated influenza vaccine. The chain carries TRBV7-9 and TRBJ2-1; no clear D. CDR3 protein: CASTFQNPNEQFF. CDR3 DNA sequence: TGTGCCAGCACTTTCCAAAACCCCAATGAGCAGTTCTTC.